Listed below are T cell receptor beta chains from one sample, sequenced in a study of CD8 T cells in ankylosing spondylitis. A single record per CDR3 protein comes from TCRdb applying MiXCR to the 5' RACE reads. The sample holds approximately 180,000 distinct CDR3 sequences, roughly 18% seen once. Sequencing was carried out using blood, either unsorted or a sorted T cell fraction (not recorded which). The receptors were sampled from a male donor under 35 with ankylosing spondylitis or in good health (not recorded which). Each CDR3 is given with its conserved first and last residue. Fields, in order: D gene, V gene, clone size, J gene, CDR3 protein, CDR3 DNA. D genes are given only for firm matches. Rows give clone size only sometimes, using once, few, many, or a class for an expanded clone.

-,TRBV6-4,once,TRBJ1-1,CASKSGPMNTEAFF,TGTGCCAGCAAGTCAGGACCCATGAACACTGAAGCTTTCTTT
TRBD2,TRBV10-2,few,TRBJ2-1,CASSESIPTSGRGSYNEQFF,TGCGCCAGCAGTGAGTCGATTCCCACTAGCGGGAGAGGCTCCTACAATGAGCAGTTCTTC
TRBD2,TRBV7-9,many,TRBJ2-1,CASSLDSGTRNEQFF,TGTGCCAGCAGCTTAGATAGCGGGACAAGGAATGAGCAGTTCTTC
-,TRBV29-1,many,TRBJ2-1,CSSSLGNEQFF,TGCAGCTCTTCGTTGGGGAATGAGCAGTTCTTC
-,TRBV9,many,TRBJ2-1,CASSVGRTAPRNEQFF,TGTGCCAGCAGCGTAGGTAGGACGGCCCCAAGGAATGAGCAGTTCTTC
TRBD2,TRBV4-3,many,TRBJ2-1,CASSQGHNAGASYNEQFF,TGCGCCAGCAGCCAAGGTCATAATGCGGGAGCTTCCTACAATGAGCAGTTCTTC
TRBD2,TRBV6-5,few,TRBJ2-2,CASSYSFAGLATSGELFF,TGTGCCAGCAGTTACTCGTTCGCGGGACTAGCGACCTCCGGGGAGCTGTTTTTT
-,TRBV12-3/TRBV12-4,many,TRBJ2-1,CASSPPAPRYNEQFF,TGTGCCAGCAGTCCGCCGGCTCCCCGATACAATGAGCAGTTCTTC
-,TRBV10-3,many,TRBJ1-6,CAISESISPSPLHF,TGTGCCATCAGTGAGTCGATCTCTCCTTCACCCCTCCACTTT
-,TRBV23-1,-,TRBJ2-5,CAISRARGRPNYQETQYF,TGCGCCATCTCCAGGGCCCGAGGTCGCCCGAACTACCAAGAGACCCAGTACTTC
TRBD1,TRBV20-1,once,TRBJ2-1,CSATPVTGVKVSEQFF,TGCAGTGCTACGCCAGTTACAGGGGTTAAAGTTAGTGAGCAGTTCTTC
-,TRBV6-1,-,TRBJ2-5,CASSEEPYQETQYF,TGTGCCAGCAGTGAAGAACCGTATCAAGAGACCCAGTACTTC
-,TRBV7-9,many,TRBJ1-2,CASSFPQVAYGYTF,TGTGCCAGCAGCTTTCCACAGGTAGCCTATGGCTACACCTTC
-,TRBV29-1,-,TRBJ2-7,CSGSERGTQYF,TGCAGCGGCTCGGAAAGGGGAACGCAGTACTTC
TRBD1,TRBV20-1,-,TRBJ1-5,CSALRGQTDSNQPQHF,TGCAGTGCCCTCCGGGGACAGACAGATAGCAATCAGCCCCAGCATTTT
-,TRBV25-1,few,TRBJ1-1,CASSDPGRGDTEAFF,TGTGCCAGCAGTGATCCGGGACGGGGGGACACTGAAGCTTTCTTT
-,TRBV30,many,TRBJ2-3,CAWSVQEGLATDTQYF,TGTGCCTGGAGTGTACAGGAGGGCCTTGCCACAGATACGCAGTATTTT
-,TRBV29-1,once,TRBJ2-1,CSVRDSQEQFF,TGCAGCGTGCGGGACTCCCAAGAGCAGTTCTTC
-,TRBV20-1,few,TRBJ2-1,CSASRTRNEQFF,TGCAGTGCTAGTCGGACTCGCAATGAGCAGTTCTTC
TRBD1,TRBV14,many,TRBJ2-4,CASSATGENIQYF,TGTGCCAGCAGCGCGACAGGGGAAAACATTCAGTACTTC
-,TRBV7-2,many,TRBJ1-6,CASSLDIEPLHF,TGTGCCAGCAGCCTAGATATTGAACCCCTCCACTTT
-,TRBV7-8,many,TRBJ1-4,CASSWGGSGRAEKLFF,TGTGCCAGCAGCTGGGGTGGGTCTGGAAGGGCTGAAAAACTGTTTTTT
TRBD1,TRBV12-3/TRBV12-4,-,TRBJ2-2,CASADRDTGELFF,TGTGCCAGCGCCGACAGGGACACCGGGGAGCTGTTTTTT
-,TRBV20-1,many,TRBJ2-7,CSAPPLMGESNEQYF,TGCAGTGCCCCGCCCCTTATGGGGGAGAGTAACGAGCAGTACTTC
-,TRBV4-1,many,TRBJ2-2,CASSQGKTWPGELFF,TGCGCCAGCAGCCAGGGCAAGACTTGGCCCGGGGAGCTGTTTTTT
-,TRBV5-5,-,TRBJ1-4,CASRDNEKLFF,TGTGCCAGCAGGGACAATGAAAAACTGTTTTTT
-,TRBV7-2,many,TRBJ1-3,CASSLDGASGNTIYF,TGTGCCAGCAGCTTAGACGGGGCCTCTGGAAACACCATATATTTT
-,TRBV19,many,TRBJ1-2,CASSIDRARESGYTF,TGTGCCAGTAGTATAGACCGGGCGAGGGAATCGGGCTACACCTTC
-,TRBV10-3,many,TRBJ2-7,CAISDKGGGSYEQYF,TGTGCCATCAGTGATAAGGGCGGAGGGTCCTACGAGCAGTACTTC
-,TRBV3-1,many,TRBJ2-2,CASSSLSGSNTGELFF,TGTGCCAGCAGCTCGCTTAGCGGATCGAACACCGGGGAGCTGTTTTTT
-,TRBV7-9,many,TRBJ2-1,CASGAPPVDNEQFF,TGTGCCAGCGGTGCGCCCCCGGTTGACAATGAGCAGTTCTTC
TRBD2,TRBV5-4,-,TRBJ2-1,CASSPGGLAAYNEQFF,TGTGCCAGCAGCCCGGGGGGGCTAGCGGCCTACAATGAGCAGTTCTTC
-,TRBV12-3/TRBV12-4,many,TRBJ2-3,CASSLSSPDTQYF,TGTGCCAGCAGTTTGAGTAGCCCAGATACGCAGTATTTT
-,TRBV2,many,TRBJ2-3,CASIGRTSRTDTQYF,TGTGCCAGCATCGGGCGGACCTCCCGCACAGATACGCAGTATTTT
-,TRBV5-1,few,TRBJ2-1,CASSLAGELGAERSYNEQFF,TGCGCCAGCAGCTTGGCTGGGGAACTAGGGGCTGAGAGGTCCTACAATGAGCAGTTCTTC
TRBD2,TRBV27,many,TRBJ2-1,CASSALATWDEQFF,TGTGCCAGCTCCGCACTAGCGACTTGGGATGAGCAGTTCTTC
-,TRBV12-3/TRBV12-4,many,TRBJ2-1,CASRVDNEQFF,TGTGCCAGCAGGGTTGACAATGAGCAGTTCTTC
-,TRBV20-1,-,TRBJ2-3,CSARDVGVSTDTQYF,TGCAGTGCTAGAGATGTGGGAGTTTCGACAGATACGCAGTATTTT
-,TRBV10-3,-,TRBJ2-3,CAISEGTDTQYF,TGTGCCATCAGTGAAGGCACAGATACGCAGTATTTT
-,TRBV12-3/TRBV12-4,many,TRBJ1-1,CASSFWGKGANTEAFF,TGTGCCAGCAGTTTCTGGGGGAAGGGAGCGAACACTGAAGCTTTCTTT
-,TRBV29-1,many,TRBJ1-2,CSVESLIIPDGYTF,TGCAGCGTTGAAAGCTTGATCATACCAGATGGCTACACCTTC
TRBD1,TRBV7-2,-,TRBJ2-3,CASSLGTGVTDTQYF,TGTGCCAGCAGCCTCGGGACAGGGGTGACAGATACGCAGTATTTT
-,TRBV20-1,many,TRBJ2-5,CSARDGRRMETQYF,TGCAGTGCTAGAGATGGTAGGAGGATGGAGACCCAGTACTTC
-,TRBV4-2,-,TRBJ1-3,CASSQETSTGNTIYF,TGTGCCAGCAGCCAAGAGACTTCGACTGGAAACACCATATATTTT
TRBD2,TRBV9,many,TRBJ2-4,CASSSPQLEREGLGIQYF,TGTGCCAGCAGCTCACCCCAATTGGAGCGGGAGGGCCTTGGCATTCAGTACTTC
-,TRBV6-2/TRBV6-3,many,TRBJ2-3,CASSYPWVVDTQYF,TGTGCCAGCAGTTACCCCTGGGTCGTAGATACGCAGTATTTT
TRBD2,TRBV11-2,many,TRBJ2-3,CASSSTSGSSDTQYF,TGTGCCAGCAGCTCCACTAGCGGGAGCTCAGATACGCAGTATTTT